One and the same sample provided the 15 T cell receptor beta chains below, sequenced in a study of cytomegalovirus exposure and HLA in healthy donors. PCR used 60 Vbeta primers and 13 Jbeta primers. The repertoire was sequenced with immunoSEQ multiplex PCR; TCRdb's copy has only in-frame clones and lacks some. Found here are some 190,000 clones, more than 75% of them singletons; the top ten hold about 2.5%. The sequenced sample consisted of PBMCs. The receptors shown here come from a woman aged 25 to 39 in good health and CMV-seropositive.

The rearrangement joins TRBV6-1 to TRBJ2-1; 7 bases fit TRBD1. The J segment lost 7 bases and the V segment lost 5 bases, leaving 8 bases of the junction unmatched. CDR1 is MNHNS, CDR2 SASEGT, per germline. The CDR3 totals 14 residues. The CDR3 region is CASSPTGMLNEQFF. The CDR3 DNA is TGTGCCAGCAGTCCGACAGGGATGTTGAATGAGCAGTTCTTC.

This clone occurred once. The J gene is TRBJ2-1, the V gene TRBV10-2; 12 nucleotides align to TRBD2. The germline V gene encodes CDR1 WSHSY and CDR2 SAAADI. Trimming took 10 bases from V and 3 from J; bases not matched to a gene: 4. The CDR3 is 14 amino acids. The CDR3 sequence is CATSSGGDYNEQFF. Written as DNA, the CDR3 is TGCGCCACCTCTAGCGGGGGGGACTACAATGAGCAGTTCTTC.

This clone appeared once. J is TRBJ2-7 and V is TRBV2, with 9 bases fitting TRBD1. The V gene end was trimmed by 4 bases and the J gene end by 4 bases; junction bases not matched to a gene: 5. This CDR3 has 14 residues. The germline V gene encodes CDR1 SNHLY and CDR2 FYNNEI. The CDR3 loop is CASSVDRGEYEQYF. CDR3 nucleotides: TGTGCCAGCAGTGTGGACAGGGGAGAGTACGAGCAGTACTTC.

This clone was recorded a few times. This chain links TRBV19 with TRBJ2-1; 9 positions match TRBD1. V was pared by 6 bases and J by 7 bases, with 10 bases of the junction left unmatched. Germline V lookup: CDR1 LNHDA, CDR2 SQIVND (reference sequence). The CDR3 spans 15 residues. CDR3 sequence: CASRPLRTGENEQFF. The CDR3 DNA is TGTGCCAGTAGACCCCTAAGGACAGGGGAGAATGAGCAGTTCTTC.

The V call is TRBV5-1, the J call TRBJ2-7, with TRBD1 matching 10 bases. Germline CDR1 and CDR2: SGHRS and YFSETQ. V dropped 4 bases and J dropped 3; count of bases not matched to a gene: 1. The CDR3 is 13 residues long. The CDR3 protein is CASSGTGVYEQYF. As DNA, the CDR3 is TGCGCCAGCAGCGGGACAGGGGTCTACGAGCAGTACTTC. Looking up the rest from reference TRBV5-1 and TRBJ2-7 gives the full variable domain: KAGVTQTPRYLIKTRGQQVTLSCSPISGHRSVSWYQQTPGQGLQFLFEYFSETQRNKGNFPGRFSGRQFSNSRSEMNVSTLELGDSALYLCASSGTGVYEQYFGPGTRLTVT.

J is TRBJ1-3 and V is TRBV9; 9 bases map to TRBD1. The length of the CDR3 is 14 residues. The V and J ends lost 3 bases and 4 bases, in that order; junction bases with no gene match: 2. CDR1 SGDLS and CDR2 YYNGEE come from the germline V gene. The CDR3 DNA is TGTGCCAGCAGCGCCGACAGGGGGGGAAACACCATATATTTT. This translates into CASSADRGGNTIYF.

This chain joins TRBV29-1 and TRBJ2-7, with D tentatively TRBD2 (6 bases). The V gene's germline CDR1 is SQVTM and CDR2 ANQGSEA. The CDR3 runs to 15 residues. V shed 4 bases and J shed 0 bases, with 16 bases lying between them. The CDR3 nucleotides read TGCAGCGTTGTCGGTGGGGGAGGATACTCCTACGAGCAGTACTTC. Amino acids: CSVVGGGGYSYEQYF.

This clone was seen a few times. The chain uses TRBV4-3 and TRBJ2-7; D uncertain. V was shortened by 0 bases and J by 2 bases, with 8 bases between the two germline ends. The length of the CDR3 is 14 residues. Germline CDR1 and CDR2: LGHNA and YSLEER. The CDR3: CASSQEWQTYEQYF. CDR3 sequence (DNA): TGCGCCAGCAGCCAAGAGTGGCAGACCTACGAGCAGTACTTC.

The CDR3 sequence is CASSLGLAVLNEQFF. Here the CDR3 DNA reads TGTGCCAGCAGCCTCGGACTAGCGGTTCTCAATGAGCAGTTCTTC. The J gene is TRBJ2-1, the V gene TRBV7-9; 10 nucleotides match TRBD2. This CDR3 is built from 15 residues. V was pared by 5 bases and J by 6 bases, with 7 bases of the junction left unmatched. Germline V CDR1 and CDR2: SEHNR, FQNEAQ (reference sequence).

The rearrangement uses TRBV6-6 and TRBJ2-3; 7 bases match TRBD1. Germline V CDR1 and CDR2: MNHNY, SVGAGI (reference sequence). CDR3 size: 15 residues. V gave up 11 bases and J gave up 6 bases; unmatched junction bases: 17. CDR3 residues: CASQGGQGRGDTQYF. In nucleotides, the CDR3 is TGTGCCTCTCAAGGGGGCCAGGGAAGGGGGGATACGCAGTATTTT.

J is TRBJ1-2 and V is TRBV28; tentative D call: TRBD1 (5 bases). This CDR3 has 13 residues. Germline lookup yields CDR1 MDHEN and CDR2 SYDVKM. The V and J ends lost 3 bases and 4 bases respectively, with 9 bases between them. This CDR3 reads CASSFLDSYGYTF. DNA of the CDR3: TGTGCCAGCAGTTTTCTAGACAGCTATGGCTACACCTTC.

This clone occurred a few times. The chain has TRBV12-5 and TRBJ1-3; TRBD1 is a possible D gene (5 bases). CDR1 is LGHNT and CDR2 is FRNRAP in the germline V gene. V was cut by 7 bases and J by 5 bases, with 12 bases left in between. The CDR3 length is 13 residues. Here the CDR3 DNA reads TGTGCTAGTGCGTCAAGGGGTAGAAACACCATATATTTT. Translated, it gives CASASRGRNTIYF.

V and J are TRBV12-1 and TRBJ1-3; no check of the table's D call, TRBD1, against the DNA was made. TRBV12-1 is classified as a pseudogene. The CDR3 contains 13 residues. CDR3: CASSQGGSNTIYF. As DNA, the CDR3 is TGTGCCAGCAGCCAGGGCGGAAGCAACACCATATATTTT.

This clone was recorded only once. The V call is TRBV9, the J call TRBJ2-3; 8 bases map to TRBD2. Germline V gene lookup returns CDR1 SGDLS and CDR2 YYNGEE. The CDR3 is 16 residues long. With V trimmed by 0 bases and J by 4 bases, 7 bases remained unmatched. The CDR3 sequence: CASSVGASGGPDTQYF. CDR3 in DNA: TGTGCCAGCAGCGTAGGAGCCAGCGGGGGCCCAGATACGCAGTATTTT.

V gene TRBV13 combines with J gene TRBJ2-1, with 10 nucleotides matching TRBD2. V was pared by 5 bases and J by 7 bases, with 8 bases of the junction left unmatched. CDR1 is PRHDT and CDR2 is FYEKMQ in the germline V gene (reference sequence). CDR3 size: 15 residues. The CDR3: CASSLLAGARNEQFF. The CDR3 region has the DNA TGTGCCAGCAGCCTTCTAGCGGGGGCTCGAAATGAGCAGTTCTTC.